The 18 T cell receptor beta chains in this list originate from one sample, sequenced in a study of beta chain features in type 1 diabetes. Expressed TCRB transcripts got sequenced, as all isolated RNA was reverse transcribed. This table comes from immunoSEQ multiplex PCR, and its TCRdb copy is limited to in-frame clones, with some not included. The sample consists of around 450,000 clones, about an eighth of them appearing once. The specimen was naive CD4+ T cells from blood. These receptors were taken from a woman younger than 35 in good health.

The chain combines TRBV5-4 with TRBJ2-3; unclear D gene. Germline values: CDR1 SGHNT, CDR2 YYREEE (reference sequence). The CDR3 loop spans 16 amino acids. The V end was cut by 4 bases, the J end by 1 base, with 16 bases between. The CDR3 DNA sequence: TGTGCCAGCAGCCCTGCTAACGTGGTGGGCACAGATACGCAGTATTTT. It is translated as CASSPANVVGTDTQYF.

This clone was detected only once. This CDR3 is CASRDRIILAKNIQYF. As DNA, the CDR3 is TGTGCCAGCCGGGACAGGATTATTCTAGCCAAAAACATTCAGTACTTC. This chain connects TRBV2 to TRBJ2-4; TRBD1 matches at 8 bases. V lost 8 bases and J lost 0; bases outside the gene matches: 9. This CDR3 spans 16 amino acids. The germline V gene encodes CDR1 SNHLY and CDR2 FYNNEI.

Many counts were recorded for this clone. This chain joins TRBV18 and TRBJ2-1; D possibly corresponds to TRBD2 (6 bases). V was trimmed by 2 bases and J by 12 bases, leaving 14 bases between them. The CDR3 is made up of 13 amino acids. Germline V CDR1 and CDR2: KGHSH, LQKENI. CDR3 in DNA: TGTGCCAGCTCACCAGGGCCGGGGGATCGGCAGTTCTTC. This gives the protein CASSPGPGDRQFF. The full variable domain, completed using reference TRBV18 and TRBJ2-1, is NAGVMQNPRHLVRRRGQEARLRCSPMKGHSHVYWYRQLPEEGLKFMVYLQKENIIDESGMPKERFSAEFPKEGPSILRIQQVVRGDSAAYFCASSPGPGDRQFFGPGTRLTVL.

This clone was counted a few times. At one end, the junction sequence differs from germline, possibly due to a read error. The chain has TRBV5-1 and TRBJ2-7; D call uncertain. CDR3 length: 13 residues. Germline CDR1 SGHRS, CDR2 YFSETQ. CDR3 DNA: TGTGCCAGCAGCTTGGATAGGGCCTACGAGCAGTACTTC. Protein sequence: CASSLDRAYEQYF.

V and J are TRBV6-6 and TRBJ2-7, with no clear D. The V and J ends lost 4 bases and 2 bases respectively, with 12 bases between them. Germline loops: CDR1 MNHNY, CDR2 SVGAGI (reference sequence). CDR3 length equals 14 residues. The CDR3 coding sequence is TGTGCCAGCAGTTCTTTAGTAAATCCCTACGAGCAGTACGTC. It codes for CASSSLVNPYEQYV.

This clone was seen more than once but under ten times. This chain uses TRBV6-6 with TRBJ1-4; 7 bases line up with TRBD1. The CDR3 has 14 residues. Germline CDR1 MNHNY, CDR2 SVGAGI (reference sequence). The V gene end was trimmed by 5 bases and the J gene end by 2 bases; junction bases not matched to a gene: 2. The DNA of the CDR3 is TGTGCCAGCAGTCGACAGGGTACTAATGAAAAACTGTTTTTT. It encodes CASSRQGTNEKLFF.

This clone appeared a few times. The sample has other DNA sequences that encode this CDR3 too. This rearrangement joins TRBV14 to TRBJ1-2, with D unclear. The V end was cut by 1 base, the J end by 5 bases, with 8 bases between. Germline V gene lookup returns CDR1 SGHDN and CDR2 FVKESK. The CDR3 consists of 13 residues. The chain's CDR3 is CASSQGQMYGYTF. CDR3 DNA: TGTGCCAGCAGCCAAGGCCAGATGTATGGCTACACCTTC.

The gene calls are TRBV9 and TRBJ2-1; 10 nucleotides line up with TRBD2. V trimming: 4 bases; J trimming: 3 bases; junction bases outside the gene matches: 13. The CDR3 extends over 18 amino acids. Germline loops: CDR1 SGDLS, CDR2 YYNGEE. The CDR3 loop is CASSPQREGQFRYNEQFF. The CDR3 DNA reads as TGTGCCAGCAGCCCTCAGCGGGAGGGCCAGTTCCGCTACAATGAGCAGTTCTTC.

This chain uses TRBV6-5 with TRBJ1-2, with a tentative D call TRBD1 (5 bases). This CDR3 has 13 amino acids. Between the trimmed V and J ends, which lost 7 bases and 10 bases, there was a span of 19 bases. Germline CDR1 and CDR2: MNHEY and SVGAGI. The CDR3 protein is CASTAEIGGNYTF. The CDR3 DNA reads as TGTGCCAGCACCGCCGAGATTGGGGGAAACTACACCTTC.

The J gene is TRBJ2-5, the V gene TRBV27; no definite D call. Trimming removed 7 bases from V and 7 bases from J, with 16 bases in between. CDR3 size: 13 residues. Germline V gives CDR1 MNHEY, CDR2 SMNVEV (reference sequence). In nucleotides, the CDR3 is TGTGCCAGCAATCTTAAAGGCATGGGGACCCAGTACTTC. Its translation is CASNLKGMGTQYF.

This clone showed up just a few times. V is TRBV18 and J is TRBJ2-7, with D hard to call. CDR3 size: 11 residues. Germline values: CDR1 KGHSH, CDR2 LQKENI. V lost 5 bases and J 2 bases, leaving 4 bases between the germline ends. The CDR3 nucleotides are TGTGCCAGCTCAGACGCCTACGAGCAGTACTTC. As protein: CASSDAYEQYF.

The V call is TRBV27, the J call TRBJ2-7; 7 bases agree with TRBD1. Germline CDR1 reads MNHEY; CDR2 reads SMNVEV (reference sequence). With 3 bases clipped from V and 4 bases from J, the junction kept 6 bases outside the gene matches. CDR3 length equals 14 residues. The CDR3 nucleotides are TGTGCCAGCAGTTTGGTAGGGGGCGGGTACGAGCAGTACTTC. As protein: CASSLVGGGYEQYF.

The V gene is TRBV5-1, the J gene TRBJ2-5; tentative D call: TRBD2 (5 bases). Trimming took off 2 bases at V and 5 bases at J, with 10 bases between the two ends. There are 13 residues in the CDR3. Germline CDR1 and CDR2: SGHRS and YFSETQ. CDR3 sequence (DNA): TGCGCCAGCAGCTTAGGCGGGTGGGAGACCCAGTACTTC. As protein: CASSLGGWETQYF. Combining the CDR3 with reference TRBV5-1 and TRBJ2-5 gives the whole variable domain KAGVTQTPRYLIKTRGQQVTLSCSPISGHRSVSWYQQTPGQGLQFLFEYFSETQRNKGNFPGRFSGRQFSNSRSEMNVSTLELGDSALYLCASSLGGWETQYFGPGTRLLVL.

This clone was observed a handful of times. The rearrangement links TRBV7-2 to TRBJ2-7; 7 positions agree with TRBD1. Germline assignment: CDR1 SGHTA and CDR2 FQGNSA. Germline trimming cut 3 bases from V and 6 bases from J; bases unmatched to any gene: 5. The CDR3 is 13 amino acids. The CDR3 region is CASSFYGTAEQYV. Written as DNA, the CDR3 is TGTGCCAGCAGCTTCTACGGGACAGCCGAGCAGTACGTC.

This clone appeared a few times. The rearrangement uses TRBV7-2 and TRBJ2-7; possible D gene TRBD1, 6 bases. The germline gives CDR1 SGHTA, CDR2 FQGNSA. This CDR3 is 12 amino acids long. Trimming stripped 5 bases from V and 3 bases from J, with 8 bases between. The DNA of the CDR3 is TGTGCCAGCAGCGAACAGGGCTACGAGCAGTACTTC. Protein sequence: CASSEQGYEQYF.

This clone has just a few counts. The rearrangement joins TRBV15 to TRBJ1-1; D remains ambiguous. Trimming stripped 1 base from V and 1 base from J, with 10 bases between. Germline V lookup: CDR1 LNHNV, CDR2 YYDKDF (reference sequence). The CDR3 runs 15 residues. CDR3 in amino acids: CATSRVTAGNTEAFF. In DNA form, the CDR3 reads TGTGCCACCAGCAGAGTTACCGCAGGGAACACTGAAGCTTTCTTT.

The chain employs TRBV4-3 and TRBJ2-3; 7 bases line up with TRBD2. The length of the CDR3 is 14 residues. The trim removed 0 bases at V and 7 bases at J, leaving 4 bases unmatched. Per the germline V gene, CDR1 is LGHNA and CDR2 is YSLEER. The CDR3 nucleotides read TGCGCCAGCAGCCAAGATCTAGCGGCAAATACGCAGTATTTT. Translated, it gives CASSQDLAANTQYF.

The chain combines TRBV2 with TRBJ2-3, with a tentative D call TRBD2 (6 bases). V dropped 8 bases and J dropped 8 bases, with 20 bases sitting between them. This CDR3 contains 14 residues. Germline CDR1 reads SNHLY; CDR2 reads FYNNEI. Here the CDR3 reads CASHARGGGVTQYF. The CDR3 DNA is TGTGCCAGCCATGCGCGGGGCGGAGGAGTTACGCAGTATTTT.